Sequencing of this T cell receptor (beta chain) was carried out in a study of shared clonotypes between healthy human individuals. Study results and caveats: An expected dependence of interdonor clonotype sharing on sequencing depth was noted. Depth was large, yet rarefaction showed that sorted-subset sequencing was incomplete. Between a handful of donors, naive CD4 clonotypes were shared at a level of around 4.8%. The sole specimen, blood, was sampled, and tissue repertoires likely differ.

Using immunoSEQ multiplex PCR, the repertoire was profiled, and TCRdb retains in-frame clones only, with some absent. Found here are a few million clones, over 85% of them singletons; the top ten hold 0.11% to 0.15%. About this clone: The antigen remains unidentified.

The CDR3 consists of 15 residues. V lost 4 bases and J 2 bases, leaving 16 bases between the germline ends. Germline V gene lookup returns CDR1 SGHRS and CDR2 YFSETQ. The V call is TRBV5-1, the J call TRBJ2-7; possibly TRBD1 or TRBD2 for D (5 bases each). This receptor was identified in a man between 18 and 29 years old in good health. The sequencing input was naive CD4+ T cells sorted from blood. This sample's subset: CD45RA+ positively selected. In nucleotides, the CDR3 is TGCGCCAGCAGCCCGGATGGGGGAGACACCTACGAGCAGTACTTC. Translated: CASSPDGGDTYEQYF. The whole variable domain, filled in from reference TRBV5-1 and TRBJ2-7, reads KAGVTQTPRYLIKTRGQQVTLSCSPISGHRSVSWYQQTPGQGLQFLFEYFSETQRNKGNFPGRFSGRQFSNSRSEMNVSTLELGDSALYLCASSPDGGDTYEQYFGPGTRLTVT.